The 18 T cell receptor beta chains below come from one sample, sequenced in a study of TIL therapy for anti-PD-1-resistant metastatic lung cancer. Time point here: pre-treatment sample, taken before nivolumab and TIL therapy. The immunoSEQ assay was v3. Only in-frame clones appear in the TCRdb table, and some are missing; sequencing was by immunoSEQ multiplex PCR. The sample yields just under 60,000 clones, 69% seen once. The starting material was blood, obtained at baseline. The receptors derive from a person aged 25-85 years with non-small cell lung cancer.

The chain recombines TRBV6-5 with TRBJ1-1, with D possibly matching TRBD1 (5 bases). The V end was cut by 5 bases, the J end by 7 bases, with 20 bases between. In germline, CDR1 is MNHEY, CDR2 SVGAGI. The CDR3 sequence is 15 residues long. The CDR3 sequence is CASSITGGGWGEAFF. CDR3 sequence (DNA): TGTGCCAGCAGTATTACCGGGGGAGGTTGGGGTGAAGCTTTCTTT.

This sequence joins TRBV4-2 and TRBJ2-1; D is ambiguous. V was trimmed by 5 bases and J by 8 bases, leaving 7 bases between them. Germline V lookup: CDR1 LGHNA, CDR2 YNFKEQ. CDR3 length: 11 residues. In nucleotides, the CDR3 is TGTGCCAGCAGCGACGCATATGAGCAGTTCTTC. Protein sequence: CASSDAYEQFF.

V gene TRBV30 combines with J gene TRBJ1-1, with D hard to call. V was clipped by 2 bases and J by 4 bases, with 8 bases between them. From germline, CDR1 is GTSNPN and CDR2 SVGIG (reference sequence). The CDR3 covers 12 residues. CDR3 sequence (DNA): TGTGCCTGGAGTTACGGTTTCACTGAAGCTTTCTTT. It translates to CAWSYGFTEAFF.

In DNA, the CDR3 is TGTGCCAGCAGTTTTCATTTAGCTAACTATGGCTACACCTTC. Translating it yields CASSFHLANYGYTF. The chain employs TRBV28 and TRBJ1-2; D gene unclear. There are 14 residues in the CDR3. Trimming removed 3 bases from V and 0 bases from J, with 8 bases in between. Germline values: CDR1 MDHEN, CDR2 SYDVKM.

This chain links TRBV27 with TRBJ1-5; D uncertain. The CDR3 totals 13 residues. From germline, CDR1 is MNHEY and CDR2 SMNVEV (reference sequence). V was trimmed by 0 bases and J by 9 bases, leaving 9 bases between them. The CDR3 protein is CASSLSKGLPQHF. In nucleotides, the CDR3 is TGTGCCAGCAGTTTATCAAAAGGTTTGCCCCAGCATTTT.

The J gene is TRBJ1-5, the V gene TRBV7-9; no firm D call. The CDR3 is 13 residues long. V shed 5 bases and J shed 2 bases, with 7 bases lying between them. Germline V gene data show CDR1 as SEHNR and CDR2 as FQNEAQ (reference sequence). The CDR3 sequence: CASSRSGNQPQHF. The CDR3 coding sequence is TGTGCCAGCAGCCGTTCGGGCAATCAGCCCCAGCATTTT.

The chain is built from TRBV2 and TRBJ1-5; unclear D gene. Germline V gene lookup returns CDR1 SNHLY and CDR2 FYNNEI. There are 15 residues in the CDR3. Trimming left V 5 bases short and J 0 bases short, with 11 bases between. In DNA, the CDR3 is TGTGCCAGCAGTCAGGACGATTATAGCAATCAGCCCCAGCATTTT. Its protein is CASSQDDYSNQPQHF.

This clone was observed a few times. The chain combines TRBV11-3 with TRBJ1-2, with 8 positions matching TRBD1. The V and J ends lost 4 bases and 2 bases, in that order; junction bases with no gene match: 3. From germline, CDR1 is SGHNT and CDR2 YENEEA. The CDR3 length is 14 residues. The CDR3 reads CASSWGQANYGYTF. The CDR3 DNA is TGTGCCAGCAGCTGGGGACAGGCAAACTATGGCTACACCTTC.

The table lists this clone with a few counts. The chain employs TRBV5-1 and TRBJ2-5; 12 bases are shared with TRBD1. The germline CDR1 and CDR2 sequences are SGHRS and YFSETQ. The CDR3 has 15 amino acids. The V and J ends lost 4 bases and 2 bases, in that order; junction bases with no gene match: 3. CDR3 bases: TGCGCCAGCAGCCCGGGACAGGGGGCTCAAGAGACCCAGTACTTC. It is translated as CASSPGQGAQETQYF.

The V and J genes are TRBV9 and TRBJ1-2; maybe TRBD1 (6 bases). CDR1 and CDR2 from the germline V gene are SGDLS and YYNGEE. The CDR3 has 14 amino acids. V was pared by 4 bases and J by 4 bases, with 14 bases between. The DNA of the CDR3 is TGTGCCAGCAGCCCCTCGACAGGACCCTATGGCTACACCTTC. Amino acids: CASSPSTGPYGYTF.

This rearrangement joins TRBV15 to TRBJ2-7, with a weak D call TRBD2 (6 bases). Trimming left V 0 bases short and J 4 bases short, with 22 bases between. Germline CDR1 is LNHNV and CDR2 is YYDKDF (reference sequence). The CDR3 runs 18 residues. The DNA for the CDR3 is TGTGCCACCAGCAGAGATTGGGCTAGCATGGAGGGGCAATACGAGCAGTACTTC. Protein product: CATSRDWASMEGQYEQYF.

V and J are TRBV7-8 and TRBJ2-1, with D perhaps TRBD1 or TRBD2 (5 bases each). Germline assignment: CDR1 SGHVS and CDR2 FQNEAQ. V lost 4 bases to trimming and J lost 1 base, with 11 bases between them. CDR3 size: 15 residues. The CDR3 reads CASSYGTPSYNEQFF. In nucleotides, the CDR3 is TGTGCCAGCAGCTACGGGACGCCTTCCTACAATGAGCAGTTCTTC.

This clone turned up a few times. This sequence joins TRBV6-1 and TRBJ1-2, with a weak D call TRBD1 (5 bases). Trimming left V 0 bases short and J 8 bases short, with 10 bases between. CDR3 length equals 13 residues. CDR1 is MNHNS and CDR2 is SASEGT in the germline V gene. CDR3 amino acids: CASSEASGRGYTF. Here the CDR3 DNA reads TGTGCCAGCAGTGAAGCGTCAGGGAGGGGCTACACCTTC.

The genes are TRBV28 and TRBJ1-5; D gene unclear. The germline V and J ends were trimmed by 3 bases and 5 bases, with 11 bases remaining between them. The CDR3 spans 14 residues. CDR1 MDHEN and CDR2 SYDVKM come from the germline V gene. For the CDR3, the DNA is TGTGCCAGCAGTTTGTCCAGGCCGGATCAGCCCCAGCATTTT. Protein product: CASSLSRPDQPQHF.

This clone was seen more than once but under ten times. The chain combines TRBV4-2 with TRBJ1-5, with 7 bases matching TRBD1. The trim removed 4 bases at V and 0 bases at J, leaving 6 bases unmatched. The germline CDR1 and CDR2 sequences are LGHNA and YNFKEQ. The length of the CDR3 is 16 residues. CDR3 residues: CASSLGTENSNQPQHF. CDR3 sequence (DNA): TGTGCCAGCAGCCTGGGGACAGAGAATAGCAATCAGCCCCAGCATTTT.

This clone was counted a few times. The genes are TRBV14 and TRBJ1-2; D call uncertain. Germline V gene sequence: CDR1 SGHDN, CDR2 FVKESK. This CDR3 has 13 amino acids. V was trimmed by 1 base and J by 9 bases, leaving 12 bases between them. The CDR3 sequence: CASSQAVTGSYTF. In DNA form, the CDR3 reads TGTGCCAGCAGCCAAGCAGTAACGGGTAGCTACACCTTC.

This chain links TRBV5-6 with TRBJ2-1; perhaps TRBD2 as D (6 bases). The CDR3 totals 14 residues. Deletions cut 2 bases from V and 8 bases from J, with 14 bases between. The germline V gene has CDR1 SGHDT and CDR2 YYEEEE. The CDR3 DNA sequence: TGTGCCAGCAGCTTCGTGGGGGGAAGGGATGAGCAGTTCTTC. Translating it yields CASSFVGGRDEQFF.

The chain couples TRBV5-1 to TRBJ1-1; no reliable D call. CDR3 size: 13 residues. V lost 1 base to trimming and J lost 8 bases, with 12 bases between them. Per germline, CDR1 SGHRS and CDR2 YFSETQ. CDR3 region: CASSLMGFPEAFF. Written as DNA, the CDR3 is TGCGCCAGCAGCTTGATGGGCTTCCCCGAAGCTTTCTTT.